The entry below describes one T cell receptor (beta chain). What it binds is not known. This sample was taken from a study of T cell responses to AZD1222 COVID-19 vaccine. Data came from immunoSEQ multiplex PCR; TCRdb stores just in-frame clones and leaves some out. The data contain tens of thousands of clones, about four fifths of them singletons. Findings and limits, study-wide: Spike-specific TCR breadth and depth went up after people got two AZD1222 doses. The sample set comprised mostly white British donors with more females, and clonal diversity was possibly underestimated. CD4 TCRs linked to vaccination spanned spike, dominating at 160-218 and 743-854.

The CDR3 contains 15 residues. The V and J ends lost 1 base and 0 bases respectively, with 9 bases between them. Germline V gives CDR1 KGHSH, CDR2 LQKENI. The chain combines TRBV18 with TRBJ1-2; the D is unclear. This sequence originates from an adult who received the AZD1222 COVID-19 vaccine. The material sequenced was peripheral blood, taken 28 days after the second AZD1222 dose. In DNA, the CDR3 is TGTGCCAGCTCACCACAGGCGATAGCTAACTATGGCTACACCTTC. This encodes CASSPQAIANYGYTF.